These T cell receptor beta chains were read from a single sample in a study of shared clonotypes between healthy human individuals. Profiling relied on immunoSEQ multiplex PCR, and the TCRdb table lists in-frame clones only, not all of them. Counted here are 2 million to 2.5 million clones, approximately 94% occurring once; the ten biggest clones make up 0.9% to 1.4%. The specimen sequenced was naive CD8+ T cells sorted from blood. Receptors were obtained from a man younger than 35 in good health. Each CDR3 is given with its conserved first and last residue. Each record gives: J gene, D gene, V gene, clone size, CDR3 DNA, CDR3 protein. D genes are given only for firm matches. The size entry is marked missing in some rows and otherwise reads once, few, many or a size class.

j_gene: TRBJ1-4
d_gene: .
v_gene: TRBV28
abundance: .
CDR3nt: TGTGCCAGCCTTAGTTTTGAGGGGGAGGAAAAACTGTTTTTT
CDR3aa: CASLSFEGEEKLFF

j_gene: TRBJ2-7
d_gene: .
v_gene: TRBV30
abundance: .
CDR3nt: TGTGCCTGGAGTGTAGGGATCGGCTACGAGCAGTACTTC
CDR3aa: CAWSVGIGYEQYF

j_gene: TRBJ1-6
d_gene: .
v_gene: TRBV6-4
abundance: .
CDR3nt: TGTGCCAGCAAGAGACTGATAGATGATAATTCACCCCTCCACTTT
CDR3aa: CASKRLIDDNSPLHF

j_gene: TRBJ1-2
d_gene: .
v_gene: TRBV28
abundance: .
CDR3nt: TGTGCCAGCACCCCCCCGGGGTCTAACTATGGCTACACCTTC
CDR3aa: CASTPPGSNYGYTF

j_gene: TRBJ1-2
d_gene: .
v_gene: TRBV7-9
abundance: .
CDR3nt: TGTGCCAGCAGCTTAGAAGGCCTCTACACCTTC
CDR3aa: CASSLEGLYTF

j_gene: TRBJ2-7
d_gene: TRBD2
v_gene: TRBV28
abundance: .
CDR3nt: TGTGCCAGCAGTTTCTTAGCGGGGCTCTCCTACGAGCAGTACTTC
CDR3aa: CASSFLAGLSYEQYF

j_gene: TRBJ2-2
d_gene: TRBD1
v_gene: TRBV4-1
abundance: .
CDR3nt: TGCGCCAGCAGCCTCCTCCCGGGACAGGGGGTCACCGGGGAGCTGTTTTTT
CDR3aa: CASSLLPGQGVTGELFF

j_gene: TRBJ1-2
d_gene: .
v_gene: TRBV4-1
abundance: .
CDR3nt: TGCGCCAGCAGCCAAGTAGTGACTTTTGGCTACACCTTC
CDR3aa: CASSQVVTFGYTF

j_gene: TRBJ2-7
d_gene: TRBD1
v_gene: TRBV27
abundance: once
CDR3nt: TGTGCCAGCAGTTCACCCTCTCGACAGGGGATCTCCTACGAGCAGTACTTC
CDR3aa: CASSSPSRQGISYEQYF

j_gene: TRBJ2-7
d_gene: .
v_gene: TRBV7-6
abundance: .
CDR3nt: TGTGCCAGCAGCTTACACAGCTCCTACGAGCAGTACTTC
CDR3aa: CASSLHSSYEQYF

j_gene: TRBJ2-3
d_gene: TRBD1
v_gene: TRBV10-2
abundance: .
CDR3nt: TGCGCCAGCACTTGGGACAGAAATTCAGATACGCAGTATTTT
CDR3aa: CASTWDRNSDTQYF

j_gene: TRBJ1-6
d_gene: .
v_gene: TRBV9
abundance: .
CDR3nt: TGTGCCACCGGGGGAGTTAATTCACCCCTCCACTTT
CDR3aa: CATGGVNSPLHF

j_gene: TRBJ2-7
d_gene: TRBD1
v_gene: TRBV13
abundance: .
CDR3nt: TGTGCCAGCAGCTTATCGGGACAGGGGTCCTACGAGCAGTACTTC
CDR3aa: CASSLSGQGSYEQYF

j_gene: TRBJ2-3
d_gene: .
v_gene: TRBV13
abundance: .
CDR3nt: TGTGCCAGCAGCTGGCAGGGGATAACCGTTAGCACAGATACGCAGTATTTT
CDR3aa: CASSWQGITVSTDTQYF

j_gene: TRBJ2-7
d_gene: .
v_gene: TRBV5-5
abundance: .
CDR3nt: TGTGCCAGCAGCCTACGGGGGTCGACCTACGAGCAGTACTTC
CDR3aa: CASSLRGSTYEQYF

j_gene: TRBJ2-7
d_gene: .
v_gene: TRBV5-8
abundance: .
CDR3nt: TGTGCCAGCAGCTTAAGGGGCGCAGCTTACGAGCAGTACTTC
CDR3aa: CASSLRGAAYEQYF

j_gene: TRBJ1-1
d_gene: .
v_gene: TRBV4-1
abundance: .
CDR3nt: TGCGCCAGCAGCCAAGAAATGTCTGAAGCTTTCTTT
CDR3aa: CASSQEMSEAFF

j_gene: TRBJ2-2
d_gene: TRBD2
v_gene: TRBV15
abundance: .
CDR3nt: TGTGCCACCCTCCCGGGGGGGAGTCATACCGGGGAGCTGTTTTTT
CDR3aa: CATLPGGSHTGELFF

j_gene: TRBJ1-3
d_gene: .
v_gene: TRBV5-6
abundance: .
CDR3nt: TGTGCCAGCAGCTTGTTTGGGTTATCTGGAAACACCATATATTTT
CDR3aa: CASSLFGLSGNTIYF

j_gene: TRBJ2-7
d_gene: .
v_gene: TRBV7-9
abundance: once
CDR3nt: TGTGCCAGCAGCCCTACTTCCTCCTACGAGCAGTACTTC
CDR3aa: CASSPTSSYEQYF

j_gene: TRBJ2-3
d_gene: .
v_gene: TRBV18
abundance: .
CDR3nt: TGTGCCAGCTCACCGGCGAACACAGATACGCAGTATTTT
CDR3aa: CASSPANTDTQYF

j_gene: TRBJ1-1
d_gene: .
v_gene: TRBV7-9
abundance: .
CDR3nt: TGTGCCAGCAGCTTACAGGTGGGGTTTTGGACTGAAGCTTTCTTT
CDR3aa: CASSLQVGFWTEAFF